This T cell receptor (beta chain) was observed in a study of T cells in Graves' hyperthyroidism and ophthalmopathy. The CDR3 has 17 amino acids. V was trimmed by 3 bases and J by 2 bases, leaving 21 bases between them. From germline, CDR1 is DFQATT and CDR2 SNEGSKA (reference sequence). A lack of ophthalmopathy progression within 18 months defined stable Graves' hyperthyroidism. Uncontrolled infection, other autoimmune disease, pregnancy or lactation excluded patients. Clinicians diagnosed patients from clinical symptoms, serum thyroxine and TRAb, thyroid ultrasound and orbital computed tomography. The CDR3 regions of TCR beta were amplified from RNA transcripts. With the HTBI primer set, the TCR CDR3 went through a first round of RT-PCR. Each CDR3 protein is one row after TCRdb ran MiXCR on the multiplex PCR reads. The table records more than 300,000 distinct CDR3 sequences, about 15% of them present only once.

This clonotype was seen many times. The chain uses TRBV20-1 and TRBJ2-3; the D is unclear. The material sequenced was blood. The sequence derives from a woman aged 60-75 years with Graves' hyperthyroidism. The CDR3 protein is CSASPRRPGITTDTQYF. In nucleotides, the CDR3 is TGCAGTGCTAGCCCCAGGCGACCTGGGATTACCACAGATACGCAGTATTTT.